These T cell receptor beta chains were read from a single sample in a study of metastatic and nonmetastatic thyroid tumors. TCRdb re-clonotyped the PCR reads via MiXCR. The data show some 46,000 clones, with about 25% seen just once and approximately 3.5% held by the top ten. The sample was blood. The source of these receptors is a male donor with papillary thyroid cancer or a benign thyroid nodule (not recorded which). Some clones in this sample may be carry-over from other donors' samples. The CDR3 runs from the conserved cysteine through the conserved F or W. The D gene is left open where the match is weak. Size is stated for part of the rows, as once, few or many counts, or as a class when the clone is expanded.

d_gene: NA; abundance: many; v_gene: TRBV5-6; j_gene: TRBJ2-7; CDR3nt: TGTGCCAGCAGCCGGATAGAGTACGAGCAGTACTTC; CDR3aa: CASSRIEYEQYF
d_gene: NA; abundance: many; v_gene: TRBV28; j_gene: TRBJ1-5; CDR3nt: TGTGCCAGCGACCTCGCGGGGGGCAGCTATCAGCCCCAGCATTTT; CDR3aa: CASDLAGGSYQPQHF
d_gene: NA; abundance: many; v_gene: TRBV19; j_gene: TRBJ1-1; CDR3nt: TGTGCCAGTAGTGGGGTGTTGGCGGGCACTGAAGCTTTCTTT; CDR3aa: CASSGVLAGTEAFF
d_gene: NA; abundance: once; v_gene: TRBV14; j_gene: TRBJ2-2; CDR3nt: TGTGCCAGCATCCGTGAGGTCGGGAACACCGGGGAGCTGTTTTTT; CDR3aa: CASIREVGNTGELFF
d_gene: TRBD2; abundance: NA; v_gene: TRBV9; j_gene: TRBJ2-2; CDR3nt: TGTGCCAGCAGCGAGGCGGGAGGCGAGGGCACCGGGGAGCTGTTTTTT; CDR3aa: CASSEAGGEGTGELFF
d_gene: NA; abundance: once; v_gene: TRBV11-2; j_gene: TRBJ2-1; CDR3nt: TGTGCCAGCAGCTTTATGCGGGCCTACAATGAGCAGTTCTTC; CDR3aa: CASSFMRAYNEQFF
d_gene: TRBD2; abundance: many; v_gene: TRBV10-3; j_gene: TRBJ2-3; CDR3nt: TGTGCCATCGCTGGACTAGCGGGTTCCACAGATACGCAGTATTTT; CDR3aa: CAIAGLAGSTDTQYF
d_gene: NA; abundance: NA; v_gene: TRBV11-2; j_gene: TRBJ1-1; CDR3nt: TGTGCCAGCAGCTTTATGTACACTGAAGCTTTCTTT; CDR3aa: CASSFMYTEAFF
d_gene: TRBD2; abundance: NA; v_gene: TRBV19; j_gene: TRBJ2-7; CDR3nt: TGTGCCAGTAGTATAGATCTATCAGCGGGAGTTATTCAGCAGTACTTC; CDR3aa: CASSIDLSAGVIQQYF
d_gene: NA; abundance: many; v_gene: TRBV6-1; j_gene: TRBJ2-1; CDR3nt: TGTGCCAGCAGCCTACACTCCAATGAGCAGTTCTTC; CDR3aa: CASSLHSNEQFF
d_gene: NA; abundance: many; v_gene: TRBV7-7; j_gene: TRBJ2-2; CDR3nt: TGTGCCAGCACCGGGAGCGGGGAGCTGTTTTTT; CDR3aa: CASTGSGELFF
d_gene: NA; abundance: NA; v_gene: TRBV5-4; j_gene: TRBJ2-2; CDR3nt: TGTGCCAGCAGCTTGGGGATAAGTTCCTACACCGGGGAGCTGTTTTTT; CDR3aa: CASSLGISSYTGELFF
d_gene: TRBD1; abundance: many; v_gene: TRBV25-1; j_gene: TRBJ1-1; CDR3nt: TGTGCCAGCAGTCTAGGGACAGGGAGTGGCACTGAAGCTTTCTTT; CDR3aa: CASSLGTGSGTEAFF
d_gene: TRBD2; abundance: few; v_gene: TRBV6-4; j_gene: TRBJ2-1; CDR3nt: TGTGCCAGCAGTGGACTAGCGGGCACTTACAATGAGCAGTTCTTC; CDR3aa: CASSGLAGTYNEQFF
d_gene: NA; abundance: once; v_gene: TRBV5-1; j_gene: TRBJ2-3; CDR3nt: TGCGCCAGCAGCTTTGACTACACAGATACTCAGTATTTT; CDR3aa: CASSFDYTDTQYF
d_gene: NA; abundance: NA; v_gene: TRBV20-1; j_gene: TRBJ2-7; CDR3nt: TGCAGTGCCCCCTCCCCAGCGGCAGGCAACTACGGGCAGTACTTC; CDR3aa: CSAPSPAAGNYGQYF
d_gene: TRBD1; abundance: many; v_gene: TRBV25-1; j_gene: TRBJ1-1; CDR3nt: TGTGCCAGCAGTGATCTCGGGACAGGGGCGTCTGAAGCTTTCTTT; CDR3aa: CASSDLGTGASEAFF